The rows below give T cell receptor beta chains drawn from one sample of a study of regulatory T cells in long-lasting Graves disease. MiXCR, run by TCRdb on the multiplex PCR reads, gives a single entry per CDR3 protein. The top ten clones hold roughly 9.3% of a sample with roughly 560,000 distinct CDR3 sequences, around 12% of them seen once. These data also formed part of another study, on T cells in Graves' hyperthyroidism and ophthalmopathy.

The source material was peripheral blood mononuclear cells (PBMCs), sampled at new diagnosis, from a patient treated with antithyroid drugs. The receptor set was obtained from a woman in her thirties with Graves disease. The CDR3 runs from the conserved cysteine through the conserved F or W. The order of the fields is CDR3 protein, CDR3 DNA, clone size, J gene, V gene, D gene. A D gene is named only where the DNA matches it firmly. Some rows mark clone size as missing; the rest say once, few, many or name a class of expanded clone.

CDR3aa: CASSLVVASGNYEQYF
CDR3nt: TGTGCCAGCAGCTTAGTGGTCGCTAGCGGGAACTACGAGCAGTACTTC
abundance: .
j_gene: TRBJ2-7
v_gene: TRBV7-2
d_gene: TRBD2

CDR3aa: CASSLTWKDEQFF
CDR3nt: TGTGCCAGCAGCCTGACTTGGAAGGATGAGCAGTTCTTC
abundance: many
j_gene: TRBJ2-1
v_gene: TRBV12-3/TRBV12-4
d_gene: .

CDR3aa: CASSLEGVRQYF
CDR3nt: TGTGCCAGCAGCTTGGAAGGGGTCCGTCAGTACTTC
abundance: many
j_gene: TRBJ2-7
v_gene: TRBV5-6
d_gene: .

CDR3aa: CASSQVDSQNTEAFF
CDR3nt: TGTGCCAGCAGCCAAGTCGACAGCCAGAACACTGAAGCTTTCTTT
abundance: many
j_gene: TRBJ1-1
v_gene: TRBV3-1
d_gene: .

CDR3aa: CASQEGHPPYEQYF
CDR3nt: TGTGCCAGTCAAGAAGGACACCCTCCTTACGAGCAGTACTTC
abundance: many
j_gene: TRBJ2-7
v_gene: TRBV28
d_gene: .

CDR3aa: CSVEGFSTEAFF
CDR3nt: TGCAGCGTTGAGGGCTTTAGCACTGAAGCTTTCTTT
abundance: many
j_gene: TRBJ1-1
v_gene: TRBV29-1
d_gene: .

CDR3aa: CASSPPRSTGELFF
CDR3nt: TGTGCCAGCTCACCACCGCGGAGCACCGGGGAGCTGTTTTTT
abundance: .
j_gene: TRBJ2-2
v_gene: TRBV18
d_gene: .

CDR3aa: CASSLRQGAVYNEQFF
CDR3nt: TGTGCCAGCAGTTTGAGACAGGGGGCTGTCTACAATGAGCAGTTCTTC
abundance: many
j_gene: TRBJ2-1
v_gene: TRBV14
d_gene: TRBD1

CDR3aa: CASNRGLTYGYTF
CDR3nt: TGTGCCAGCAACAGGGGCCTGACCTATGGCTACACCTTC
abundance: .
j_gene: TRBJ1-2
v_gene: TRBV28
d_gene: TRBD1

CDR3aa: CATSDSGAHHEQYF
CDR3nt: TGTGCCACCAGTGATTCAGGGGCTCACCACGAGCAGTACTTC
abundance: many
j_gene: TRBJ2-7
v_gene: TRBV24-1
d_gene: .

CDR3aa: CASSVETGRNTIYF
CDR3nt: TGTGCCAGCAGCGTAGAAACAGGGAGAAACACCATATATTTT
abundance: .
j_gene: TRBJ1-3
v_gene: TRBV9
d_gene: .

CDR3aa: CAWRSKGQETQYF
CDR3nt: TGTGCCTGGAGGTCGAAGGGGCAAGAGACCCAGTACTTC
abundance: many
j_gene: TRBJ2-5
v_gene: TRBV30
d_gene: .

CDR3aa: CASSLVMGWGPTGELFF
CDR3nt: TGTGCCAGCAGTTTAGTTATGGGGTGGGGGCCAACCGGGGAGCTGTTTTTT
abundance: many
j_gene: TRBJ2-2
v_gene: TRBV12-3/TRBV12-4
d_gene: .

CDR3aa: CASREQNTEAFF
CDR3nt: TGTGCCAGCAGAGAACAGAACACTGAAGCTTTCTTT
abundance: many
j_gene: TRBJ1-1
v_gene: TRBV27
d_gene: .

CDR3aa: CASTRGPNEKLFF
CDR3nt: TGTGCCAGCACGAGGGGGCCCAATGAAAAACTGTTTTTT
abundance: many
j_gene: TRBJ1-4
v_gene: TRBV2
d_gene: TRBD1

CDR3aa: CASSLGGGGGKTQYF
CDR3nt: TGTGCCAGCAGTTTGGGTGGGGGAGGCGGAAAGACCCAGTACTTC
abundance: many
j_gene: TRBJ2-5
v_gene: TRBV12-3/TRBV12-4
d_gene: .

CDR3aa: CASSSRVSGTDTQYF
CDR3nt: TGTGCCAGCAGCAGCAGGGTTTCCGGCACAGATACGCAGTATTTT
abundance: many
j_gene: TRBJ2-3
v_gene: TRBV6-2/TRBV6-3
d_gene: .

CDR3aa: CASSSRTSYTDTQYF
CDR3nt: TGTGCCAGCAGCTCCCGGACTTCTTACACAGATACGCAGTATTTT
abundance: many
j_gene: TRBJ2-3
v_gene: TRBV7-8
d_gene: .

CDR3aa: CASSWTGLETQYF
CDR3nt: TGTGCCAGCAGCTGGACAGGGCTGGAGACCCAGTACTTC
abundance: .
j_gene: TRBJ2-5
v_gene: TRBV5-5
d_gene: TRBD1

CDR3aa: CASSYERNTEAFF
CDR3nt: TGTGCCAGCAGTTACGAGAGGAACACTGAAGCTTTCTTT
abundance: .
j_gene: TRBJ1-1
v_gene: TRBV6-5
d_gene: .

CDR3aa: CASSPVGTVRSGANVLTF
CDR3nt: TGTGCCAGCAGCCCCGTTGGGACAGTCCGCTCTGGGGCCAACGTCCTGACTTTC
abundance: many
j_gene: TRBJ2-6
v_gene: TRBV7-3
d_gene: TRBD1

CDR3aa: CASSQDPGIGEKLFF
CDR3nt: TGCGCCAGCAGCCAAGACCCTGGTATAGGTGAAAAACTGTTTTTT
abundance: few
j_gene: TRBJ1-4
v_gene: TRBV4-3
d_gene: .

CDR3aa: CASSLKPDRAGEKLFF
CDR3nt: TGTGCCAGCAGTCTTAAGCCGGACAGGGCGGGGGAAAAACTGTTTTTT
abundance: many
j_gene: TRBJ1-4
v_gene: TRBV27
d_gene: TRBD1

CDR3aa: CASSVAGGGGYTF
CDR3nt: TGTGCCAGCAGCGTAGCAGGGGGGGGAGGCTACACCTTC
abundance: .
j_gene: TRBJ1-2
v_gene: TRBV9
d_gene: TRBD1

CDR3aa: CASSLTSFYTDTQYF
CDR3nt: TGTGCCAGCAGTTTGACTAGCTTTTACACAGATACGCAGTATTTT
abundance: few
j_gene: TRBJ2-3
v_gene: TRBV27
d_gene: TRBD2

CDR3aa: CASSERIADTQYF
CDR3nt: TGTGCCAGCAGCGAACGGATTGCAGATACGCAGTATTTT
abundance: .
j_gene: TRBJ2-3
v_gene: TRBV11-1
d_gene: .

CDR3aa: CASYRDRGGNTIYF
CDR3nt: TGTGCCAGCTACCGGGACAGGGGAGGAAACACCATATATTTT
abundance: many
j_gene: TRBJ1-3
v_gene: TRBV2
d_gene: TRBD1

CDR3aa: CSAREPDSSYTEAFF
CDR3nt: TGCAGTGCTAGAGAACCGGACAGTAGTTACACTGAAGCTTTCTTT
abundance: .
j_gene: TRBJ1-1
v_gene: TRBV20-1
d_gene: .

CDR3aa: CASSPRLAGGFNEQFF
CDR3nt: TGTGCCAGCTCACCCCGACTAGCGGGAGGGTTTAATGAGCAGTTCTTC
abundance: many
j_gene: TRBJ2-1
v_gene: TRBV18
d_gene: TRBD2

CDR3aa: CASSTLENTEAFF
CDR3nt: TGTGCCAGCAGCACGCTAGAAAACACTGAAGCTTTCTTT
abundance: many
j_gene: TRBJ1-1
v_gene: TRBV7-6
d_gene: .

CDR3aa: CASSLSGTSGRAETQYF
CDR3nt: TGTGCCAGCAGTTTATCCGGGACTAGCGGGAGGGCCGAGACCCAGTACTTC
abundance: many
j_gene: TRBJ2-5
v_gene: TRBV27
d_gene: TRBD2

CDR3aa: CASSLRLGAVDGYTF
CDR3nt: TGTGCCAGCAGCCTGCGCCTGGGGGCGGTTGATGGCTACACCTTC
abundance: many
j_gene: TRBJ1-2
v_gene: TRBV5-6
d_gene: .

CDR3aa: CSVRVASPTDTQYF
CDR3nt: TGCAGCGTTAGAGTTGCGAGTCCCACAGATACGCAGTATTTT
abundance: .
j_gene: TRBJ2-3
v_gene: TRBV29-1
d_gene: .

CDR3aa: CASSIKGAGEQFF
CDR3nt: TGTGCCAGTAGTATAAAGGGGGCAGGTGAGCAGTTCTTC
abundance: many
j_gene: TRBJ2-1
v_gene: TRBV19
d_gene: TRBD1

CDR3aa: CASSTFGTDYNEQFF
CDR3nt: TGCGCCAGCAGCACCTTTGGGACAGATTACAATGAGCAGTTCTTC
abundance: .
j_gene: TRBJ2-1
v_gene: TRBV5-1
d_gene: TRBD1

CDR3aa: CASSWGPPSTDTQYF
CDR3nt: TGTGCCAGCAGTTGGGGACCCCCTAGCACAGATACGCAGTATTTT
abundance: many
j_gene: TRBJ2-3
v_gene: TRBV6-2/TRBV6-3
d_gene: .

CDR3aa: CASSPDPGGGNTIYF
CDR3nt: TGTGCCAGCAGTCCAGATCCAGGGGGTGGAAACACCATATATTTT
abundance: .
j_gene: TRBJ1-3
v_gene: TRBV6-1
d_gene: TRBD1

CDR3aa: CSAPRVLGYEQYF
CDR3nt: TGCAGTGCACCGAGGGTTCTAGGCTACGAGCAGTACTTC
abundance: .
j_gene: TRBJ2-7
v_gene: TRBV20-1
d_gene: .

CDR3aa: CASSSPTALGLGGGELFF
CDR3nt: TGTGCCAGCAGTTCTCCTACAGCCCTTGGACTAGGCGGTGGGGAGCTGTTTTTT
abundance: many
j_gene: TRBJ2-2
v_gene: TRBV27
d_gene: TRBD2

CDR3aa: CSARLNLGRNQPQHF
CDR3nt: TGCAGTGCTAGGCTTAACCTAGGAAGGAATCAGCCCCAGCATTTT
abundance: few
j_gene: TRBJ1-5
v_gene: TRBV20-1
d_gene: .

CDR3aa: CASGEGRGYEQYF
CDR3nt: TGTGCCAGTGGGGAGGGCCGGGGCTACGAGCAGTACTTC
abundance: .
j_gene: TRBJ2-7
v_gene: TRBV19
d_gene: TRBD2

CDR3aa: CASSRRVGRVLAPLSSYNEQFF
CDR3nt: TGTGCCAGCAGTCGCCGCGTCGGACGTGTCCTAGCCCCGCTGAGCTCCTACAATGAGCAGTTCTTC
abundance: many
j_gene: TRBJ2-1
v_gene: TRBV6-1
d_gene: .

CDR3aa: CASSTGQGNYEQYF
CDR3nt: TGTGCCAGCAGCACCGGACAGGGAAATTACGAGCAGTACTTC
abundance: many
j_gene: TRBJ2-7
v_gene: TRBV9
d_gene: TRBD1

CDR3aa: CASRDTTGITGQPQHF
CDR3nt: TGTGCCAGCAGGGATACGACAGGGATTACAGGACAGCCCCAGCATTTT
abundance: many
j_gene: TRBJ1-5
v_gene: TRBV2
d_gene: TRBD1

CDR3aa: CSGWGQGNYGYTF
CDR3nt: TGCAGTGGGTGGGGACAGGGGAATTATGGCTACACCTTC
abundance: few
j_gene: TRBJ1-2
v_gene: TRBV20-1
d_gene: TRBD1

CDR3aa: CASSPGQGVGEQFF
CDR3nt: TGTGCCAGCAGCCCGGGTCAGGGGGTAGGTGAGCAGTTCTTC
abundance: many
j_gene: TRBJ2-1
v_gene: TRBV11-2
d_gene: TRBD1

CDR3aa: CASSSTENEQFF
CDR3nt: TGTGCCAGCAGTTCTACAGAGAATGAGCAGTTCTTC
abundance: .
j_gene: TRBJ2-1
v_gene: TRBV6-9
d_gene: .

CDR3aa: CASSPGNYEQYF
CDR3nt: TGTGCCAGCAGTCCGGGGAATTACGAGCAGTACTTC
abundance: many
j_gene: TRBJ2-7
v_gene: TRBV2
d_gene: .

CDR3aa: CASRTGGGYQYF
CDR3nt: TGTGCCAGCAGAACAGGGGGCGGATATCAGTATTTT
abundance: many
j_gene: TRBJ2-3
v_gene: TRBV7-9
d_gene: TRBD1

CDR3aa: CASRIQDRVVGGELFF
CDR3nt: TGTGCCAGTAGGATTCAGGACAGGGTTGTCGGCGGGGAGCTGTTTTTT
abundance: few
j_gene: TRBJ2-2
v_gene: TRBV19
d_gene: TRBD1

CDR3aa: CATRKTGNTGELFF
CDR3nt: TGTGCCACTCGTAAGACAGGGAACACCGGGGAGCTGTTTTTT
abundance: many
j_gene: TRBJ2-2
v_gene: TRBV12-3/TRBV12-4
d_gene: .

CDR3aa: CASSPPLVYSYEQYF
CDR3nt: TGCGCCAGCAGTCCCCCATTGGTCTACTCCTACGAGCAGTACTTC
abundance: many
j_gene: TRBJ2-7
v_gene: TRBV10-2
d_gene: .

CDR3aa: CASSGNSYSNQPQHF
CDR3nt: TGTGCCAGTAGTGGAAACAGTTATAGCAATCAGCCCCAGCATTTT
abundance: many
j_gene: TRBJ1-5
v_gene: TRBV19
d_gene: .

CDR3aa: CASSLGSGLRGQYF
CDR3nt: TGTGCCAGCAGCTTGGGGTCAGGCCTACGGGGGCAGTACTTC
abundance: .
j_gene: TRBJ2-7
v_gene: TRBV5-6
d_gene: .

CDR3aa: CASSVSGVRAQDTQYF
CDR3nt: TGTGCCAGCAGCGTGTCCGGGGTAAGAGCACAAGATACGCAGTATTTT
abundance: many
j_gene: TRBJ2-3
v_gene: TRBV9
d_gene: .

CDR3aa: CASSPVGWPATSSYNEQFF
CDR3nt: TGTGCCAGCAGCCCCGTGGGTTGGCCGGCGACGAGCTCCTACAATGAGCAGTTCTTC
abundance: many
j_gene: TRBJ2-1
v_gene: TRBV11-2
d_gene: .

CDR3aa: CASSSPLHF
CDR3nt: TGTGCCAGCAGCTCACCCCTCCACTTT
abundance: .
j_gene: TRBJ1-6
v_gene: TRBV7-2
d_gene: .

CDR3aa: CASSQVQGFGANVLTF
CDR3nt: TGTGCCAGCAGCCAAGTGCAGGGGTTTGGGGCCAACGTCCTGACTTTC
abundance: .
j_gene: TRBJ2-6
v_gene: TRBV14
d_gene: .